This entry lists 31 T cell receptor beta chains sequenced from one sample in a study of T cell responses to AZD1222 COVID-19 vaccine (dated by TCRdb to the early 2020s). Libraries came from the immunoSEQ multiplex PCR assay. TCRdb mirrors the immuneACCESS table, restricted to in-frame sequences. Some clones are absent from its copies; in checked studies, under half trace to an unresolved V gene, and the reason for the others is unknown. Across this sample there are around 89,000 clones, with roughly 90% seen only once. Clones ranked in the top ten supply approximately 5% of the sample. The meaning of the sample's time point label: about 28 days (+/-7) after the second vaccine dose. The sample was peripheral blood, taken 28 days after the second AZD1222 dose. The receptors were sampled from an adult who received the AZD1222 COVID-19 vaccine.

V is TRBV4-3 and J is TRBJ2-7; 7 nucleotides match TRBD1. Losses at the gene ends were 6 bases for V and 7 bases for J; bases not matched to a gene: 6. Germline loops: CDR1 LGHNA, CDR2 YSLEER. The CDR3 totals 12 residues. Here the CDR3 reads CASSDRVGEQYF. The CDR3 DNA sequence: TGCGCCAGCAGTGACAGGGTGGGGGAGCAGTACTTC.

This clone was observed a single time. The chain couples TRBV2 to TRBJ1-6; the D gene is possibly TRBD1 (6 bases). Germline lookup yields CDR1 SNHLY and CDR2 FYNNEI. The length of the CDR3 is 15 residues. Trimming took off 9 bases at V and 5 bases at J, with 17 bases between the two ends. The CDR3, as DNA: TGTGCCAGAACAGGGCCCGCCAATAATAATTCACCCCTCCACTTT. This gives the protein CARTGPANNNSPLHF.

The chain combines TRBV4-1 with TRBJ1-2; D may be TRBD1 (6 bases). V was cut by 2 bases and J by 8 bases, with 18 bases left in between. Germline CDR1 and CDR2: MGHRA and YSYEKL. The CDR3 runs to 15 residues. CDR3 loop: CASSQPITGLEGYTF. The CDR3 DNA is TGCGCCAGCAGCCAACCTATTACAGGGTTGGAAGGCTACACCTTC.

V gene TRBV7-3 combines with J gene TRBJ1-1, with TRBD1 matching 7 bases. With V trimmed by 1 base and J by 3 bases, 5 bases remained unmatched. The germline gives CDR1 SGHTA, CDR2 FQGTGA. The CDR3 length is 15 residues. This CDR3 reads CASSLIRGGHTEAFF. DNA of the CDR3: TGTGCCAGCAGCTTAATCAGGGGGGGCCACACTGAAGCTTTCTTT.

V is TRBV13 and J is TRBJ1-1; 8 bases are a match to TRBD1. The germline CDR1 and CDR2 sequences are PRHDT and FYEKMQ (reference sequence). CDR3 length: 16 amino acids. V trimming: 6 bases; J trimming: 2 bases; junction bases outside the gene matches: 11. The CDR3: CASSAGTGPTNTEAFF. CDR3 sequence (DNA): TGTGCCAGCAGTGCCGGGACAGGACCGACCAACACTGAAGCTTTCTTT.

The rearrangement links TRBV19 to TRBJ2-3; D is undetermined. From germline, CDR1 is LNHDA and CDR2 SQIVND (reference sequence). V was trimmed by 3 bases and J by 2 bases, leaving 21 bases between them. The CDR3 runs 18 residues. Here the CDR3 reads CASSIPLGLRQDTDTQYF. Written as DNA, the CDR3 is TGTGCCAGTAGTATCCCCCTAGGTCTTAGACAAGACACAGATACGCAGTATTTT.

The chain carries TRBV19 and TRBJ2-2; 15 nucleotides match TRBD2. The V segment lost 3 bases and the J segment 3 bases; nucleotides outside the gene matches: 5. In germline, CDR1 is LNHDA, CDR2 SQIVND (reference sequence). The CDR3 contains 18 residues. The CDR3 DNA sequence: TGTGCCAGTAGTATTGGACTAGCGGGGGGGCTAGACACCGGGGAGCTGTTTTTT. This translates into CASSIGLAGGLDTGELFF.

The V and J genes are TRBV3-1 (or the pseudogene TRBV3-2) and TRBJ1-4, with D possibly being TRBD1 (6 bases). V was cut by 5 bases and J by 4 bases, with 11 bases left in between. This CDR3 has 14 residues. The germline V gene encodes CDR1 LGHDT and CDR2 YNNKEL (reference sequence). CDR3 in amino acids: CASSFGTINEKLFF. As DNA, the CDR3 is TGTGCCAGCAGCTTCGGGACAATTAATGAAAAACTGTTTTTT.

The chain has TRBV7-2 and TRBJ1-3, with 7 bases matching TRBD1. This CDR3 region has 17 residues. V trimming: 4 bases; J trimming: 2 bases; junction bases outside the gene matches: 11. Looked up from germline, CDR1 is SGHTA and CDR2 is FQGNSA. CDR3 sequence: CASSSTRPQGAGNTIYF. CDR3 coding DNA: TGTGCCAGCAGCTCGACAAGACCTCAGGGGGCTGGAAACACCATATATTTT.

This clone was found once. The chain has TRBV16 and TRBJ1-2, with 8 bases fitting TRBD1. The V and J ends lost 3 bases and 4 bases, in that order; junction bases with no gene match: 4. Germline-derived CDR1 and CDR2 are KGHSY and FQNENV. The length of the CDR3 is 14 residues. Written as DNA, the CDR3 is TGTGCCAGCAGCCACATACAGGGGGGCTATGGCTACACCTTC. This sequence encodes CASSHIQGGYGYTF.

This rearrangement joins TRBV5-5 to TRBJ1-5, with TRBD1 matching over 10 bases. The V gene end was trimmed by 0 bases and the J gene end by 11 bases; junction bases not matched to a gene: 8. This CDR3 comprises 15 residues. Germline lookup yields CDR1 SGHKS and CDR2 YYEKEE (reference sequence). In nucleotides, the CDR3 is TGTGCCAGCAGCTTGGGGTCCGTAGGGACAGGGGCCCAGCATTTT. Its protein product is CASSLGSVGTGAQHF.

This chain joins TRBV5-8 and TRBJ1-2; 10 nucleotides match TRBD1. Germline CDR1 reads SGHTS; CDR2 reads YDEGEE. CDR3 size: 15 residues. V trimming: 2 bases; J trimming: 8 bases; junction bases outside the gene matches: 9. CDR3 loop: CASSFPRQGARGYTF. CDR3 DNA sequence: TGTGCCAGCAGCTTCCCCCGACAGGGGGCGCGAGGCTACACCTTC.

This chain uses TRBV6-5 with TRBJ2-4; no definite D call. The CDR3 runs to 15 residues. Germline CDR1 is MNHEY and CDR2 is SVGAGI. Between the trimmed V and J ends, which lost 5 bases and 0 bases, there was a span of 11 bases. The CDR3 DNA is TGTGCCAGCAGTCCCCCCCAATTAGCCAAAAACATTCAGTACTTC. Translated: CASSPPQLAKNIQYF.

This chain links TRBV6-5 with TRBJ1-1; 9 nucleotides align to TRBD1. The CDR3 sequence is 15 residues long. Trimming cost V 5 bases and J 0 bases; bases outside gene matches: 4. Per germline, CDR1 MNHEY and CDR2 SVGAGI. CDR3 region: CASSRTGAMNTEAFF. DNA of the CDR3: TGTGCCAGCAGTAGGACAGGGGCCATGAACACTGAAGCTTTCTTT.

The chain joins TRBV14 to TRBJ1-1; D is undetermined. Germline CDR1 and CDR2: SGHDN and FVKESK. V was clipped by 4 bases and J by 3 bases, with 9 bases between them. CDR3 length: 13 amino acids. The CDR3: CASSPHLDTEAFF. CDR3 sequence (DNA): TGTGCCAGCAGCCCCCACCTTGACACTGAAGCTTTCTTT.

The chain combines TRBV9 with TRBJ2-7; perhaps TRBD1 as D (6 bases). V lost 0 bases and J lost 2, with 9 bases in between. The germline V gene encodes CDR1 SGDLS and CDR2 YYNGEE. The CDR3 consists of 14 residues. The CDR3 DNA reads TGTGCCAGCAGCGTAGGGCAGGGGACCTACGAGCAGTACTTC. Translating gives CASSVGQGTYEQYF.

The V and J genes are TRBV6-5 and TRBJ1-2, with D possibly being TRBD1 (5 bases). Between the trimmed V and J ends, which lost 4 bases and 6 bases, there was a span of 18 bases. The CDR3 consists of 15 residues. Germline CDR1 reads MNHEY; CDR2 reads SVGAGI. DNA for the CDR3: TGTGCCAGCAGTTTCCGATCCGGGACCGGAGATGGCTACACCTTC. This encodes CASSFRSGTGDGYTF.

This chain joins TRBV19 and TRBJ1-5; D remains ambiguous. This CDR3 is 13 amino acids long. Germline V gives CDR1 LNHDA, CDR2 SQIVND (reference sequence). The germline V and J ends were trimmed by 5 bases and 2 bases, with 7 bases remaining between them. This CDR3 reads CASSYGGNQPQHF. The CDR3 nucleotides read TGTGCCAGTAGTTACGGCGGCAATCAGCCCCAGCATTTT. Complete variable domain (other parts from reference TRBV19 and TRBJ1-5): DGGITQSPKYLFRKEGQNVTLSCEQNLNHDAMYWYRQDPGQGLRLIYYSQIVNDFQKGDIAEGYSVSREKKESFPLTVTSAQKNPTAFYLCASSYGGNQPQHFGDGTRLSIL.

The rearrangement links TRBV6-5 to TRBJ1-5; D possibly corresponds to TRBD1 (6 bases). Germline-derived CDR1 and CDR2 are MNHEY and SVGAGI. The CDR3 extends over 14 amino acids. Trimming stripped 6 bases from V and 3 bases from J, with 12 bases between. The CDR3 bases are TGTGCCAGCAGCAAGGGGGGCCCCAATCAGCCCCAGCATTTT. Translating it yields CASSKGGPNQPQHF.

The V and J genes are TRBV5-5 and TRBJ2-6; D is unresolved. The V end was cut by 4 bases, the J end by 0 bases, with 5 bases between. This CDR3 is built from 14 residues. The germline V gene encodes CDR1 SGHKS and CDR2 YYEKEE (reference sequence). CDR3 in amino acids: CASSALSGANVLTF. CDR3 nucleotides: TGTGCCAGCAGCGCCCTCTCTGGGGCCAACGTCCTGACTTTC.

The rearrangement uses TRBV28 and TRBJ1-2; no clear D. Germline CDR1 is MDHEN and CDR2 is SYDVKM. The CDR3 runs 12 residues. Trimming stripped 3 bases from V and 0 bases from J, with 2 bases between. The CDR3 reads CASSFSNYGYTF. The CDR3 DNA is TGTGCCAGCAGTTTCTCTAACTATGGCTACACCTTC.

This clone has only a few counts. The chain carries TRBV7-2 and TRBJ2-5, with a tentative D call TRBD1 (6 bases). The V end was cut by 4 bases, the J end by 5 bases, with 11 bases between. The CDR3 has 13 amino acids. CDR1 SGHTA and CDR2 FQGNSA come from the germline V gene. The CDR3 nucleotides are TGTGCCAGCAGCTATACAGGGATGGAGACCCAGTACTTC. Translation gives CASSYTGMETQYF.

CDR3 sequence reads: CASSLSMRREAFF. Written as DNA, the CDR3 is TGTGCCAGCAGCCTTAGCATGCGCCGGGAGGCTTTCTTT. The J gene is TRBJ1-1, the V gene TRBV3-1 (or the pseudogene TRBV3-2); D is ambiguous. Trimming cost V 4 bases and J 11 bases, with 17 bases left between them. The germline V gene has CDR1 LGHDT and CDR2 YNNKEL (reference sequence). CDR3 length: 13 residues.

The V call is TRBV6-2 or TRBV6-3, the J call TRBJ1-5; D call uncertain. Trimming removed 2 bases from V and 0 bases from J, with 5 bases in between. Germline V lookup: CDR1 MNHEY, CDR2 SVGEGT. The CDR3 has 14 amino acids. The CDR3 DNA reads TGTGCCAGCAGTTACCTCTATAGCAATCAGCCCCAGCATTTT. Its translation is CASSYLYSNQPQHF.

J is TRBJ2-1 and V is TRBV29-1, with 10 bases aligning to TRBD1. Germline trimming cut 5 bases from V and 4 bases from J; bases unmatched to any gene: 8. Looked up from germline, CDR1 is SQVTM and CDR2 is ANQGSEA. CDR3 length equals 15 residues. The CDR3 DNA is TGCAGCGTTTCGTCCGGGACAGGGGTATACAATGAGCAGTTCTTC. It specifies CSVSSGTGVYNEQFF.

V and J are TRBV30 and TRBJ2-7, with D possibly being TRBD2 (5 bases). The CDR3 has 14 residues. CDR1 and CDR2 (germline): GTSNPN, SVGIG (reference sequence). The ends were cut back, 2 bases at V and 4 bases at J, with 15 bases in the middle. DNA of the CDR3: TGTGCCTGGAGTCGGACTTATACGACGTACGAGCAGTACTTC. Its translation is CAWSRTYTTYEQYF.

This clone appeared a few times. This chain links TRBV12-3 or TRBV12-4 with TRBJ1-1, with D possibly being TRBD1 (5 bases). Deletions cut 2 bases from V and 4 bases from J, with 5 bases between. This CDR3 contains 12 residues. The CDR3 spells CASSLRGTEAFF. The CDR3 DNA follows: TGTGCCAGCAGTTTAAGGGGCACTGAAGCTTTCTTT.

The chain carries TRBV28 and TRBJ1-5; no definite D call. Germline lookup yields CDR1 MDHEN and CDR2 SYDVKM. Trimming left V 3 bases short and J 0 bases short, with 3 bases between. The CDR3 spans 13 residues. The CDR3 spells CASSLISNQPQHF. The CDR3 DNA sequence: TGTGCCAGCAGTTTGATTAGCAATCAGCCCCAGCATTTT.

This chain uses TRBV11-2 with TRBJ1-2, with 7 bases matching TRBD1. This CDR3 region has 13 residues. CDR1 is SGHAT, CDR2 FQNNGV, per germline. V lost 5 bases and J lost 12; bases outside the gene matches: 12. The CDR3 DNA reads TGTGCCAGCAGCCAGACAGGGTTTAGGGAAAACACCTTC. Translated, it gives CASSQTGFRENTF.

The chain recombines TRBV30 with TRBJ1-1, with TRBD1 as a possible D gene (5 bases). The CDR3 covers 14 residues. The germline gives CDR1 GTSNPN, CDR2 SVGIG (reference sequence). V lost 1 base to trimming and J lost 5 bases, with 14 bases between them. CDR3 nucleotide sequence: TGTGCCTGGAGTGCAGTGGGGCGTGGGACTGAAGCTTTCTTT. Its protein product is CAWSAVGRGTEAFF.

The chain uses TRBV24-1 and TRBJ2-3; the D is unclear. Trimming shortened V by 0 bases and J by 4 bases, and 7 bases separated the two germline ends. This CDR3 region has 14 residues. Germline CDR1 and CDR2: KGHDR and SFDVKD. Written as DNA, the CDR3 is TGTGCCACCAGTGATTTGGTGGGTGCAGATACGCAGTATTTT. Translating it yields CATSDLVGADTQYF.